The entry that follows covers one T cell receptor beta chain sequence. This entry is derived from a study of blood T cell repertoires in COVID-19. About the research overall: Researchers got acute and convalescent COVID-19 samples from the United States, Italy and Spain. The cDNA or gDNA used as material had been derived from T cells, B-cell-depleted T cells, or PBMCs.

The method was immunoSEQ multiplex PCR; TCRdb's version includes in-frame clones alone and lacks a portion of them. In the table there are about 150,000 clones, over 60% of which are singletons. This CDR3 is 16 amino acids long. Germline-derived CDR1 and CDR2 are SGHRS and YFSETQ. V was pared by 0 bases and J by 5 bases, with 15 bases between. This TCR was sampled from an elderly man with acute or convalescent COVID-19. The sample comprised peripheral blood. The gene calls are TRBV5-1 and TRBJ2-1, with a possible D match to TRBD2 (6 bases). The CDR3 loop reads CASSLVGTQTDNEQFF. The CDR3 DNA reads TGCGCCAGCAGCTTGGTTGGGACTCAAACCGACAATGAGCAGTTCTTC.